A selection of T cell receptor beta chains follows, all from one sample in a study of shared T cell receptors in the human thymus. Sequencing used immunoSEQ multiplex PCR; TCRdb keeps in-frame clones, though not all of them. The sample has 600,000 to 900,000 clones; 70% to 90% are singletons. The same specimen was also included in a second study, on human thymus T cells.

Sequencing was done on a sample of thymocytes. The receptors were gathered from a girl less than two years old with a congenital heart defect. Both conserved end residues are part of each CDR3. The size field is filled for only some rows; it gives once, few, many or a size class.

CDR3,V,J,size
CASRDRGTEAFF,TRBV28,TRBJ1-1,-
CASSHLRGPGEKLFF,TRBV6-5,TRBJ1-4,-
CASSQDRPRSEQYF,TRBV14,TRBJ2-7,-
CASSLGIRGNTEAFF,TRBV7-9,TRBJ1-1,-
CASSLRGAQGFPNSPLHF,TRBV27,TRBJ1-6,-
CASSPQAGGCTDTQYF,TRBV18,TRBJ2-3,few
CASSLADYRGVPYEQYF,TRBV5-8,TRBJ2-7,-
CAIRPPGQWRTEAFF,TRBV10-3,TRBJ1-1,few
CASSLNRDRGDEQYF,TRBV7-9,TRBJ2-7,-
CASRQATYEQYF,TRBV5-8,TRBJ2-7,-
CASSQEAGLLRSGANVLTF,TRBV4-3,TRBJ2-6,few
CASSMGAQQYF,TRBV19,TRBJ2-7,-
CASSPPFVTGTDEKLFF,TRBV18,TRBJ1-4,few
CASSSGQIDFNYGYTF,TRBV5-1,TRBJ1-2,once
CASSPGTEQYF,TRBV9,TRBJ2-7,-
CASSPLQGSHGYTF,TRBV18,TRBJ1-2,-
CASSGREPRLAQETQYF,TRBV6-1,TRBJ2-5,-
CASSLAATGCHSNQPQHF,TRBV5-5,TRBJ1-5,-
CASSRTTRGFYEQFF,TRBV27,TRBJ2-1,-
CASSFAQALEQYF,TRBV5-1,TRBJ2-7,-
CASKPGHGPEIQETQYF,TRBV25-1,TRBJ2-5,few
CATSRDLNTEAFF,TRBV6-5,TRBJ1-1,-
CASSPGGGFWSTEAFF,TRBV19,TRBJ1-1,-
CASSTRDRRNSPLHF,TRBV4-3,TRBJ1-6,-